Listed below are T cell receptor beta chains from one sample, sequenced in a study of identical twins. In TCRdb, the 5' RACE reads were re-called with MiXCR into one record per CDR3 protein. Among fewer than 800,000 distinct CDR3 sequences listed, under 8.5% were seen once. These data are also associated with another study on yellow fever vaccine responses in identical twins.

Specimen: PBMCs. These receptors all stem from a woman aged 18-29 years in good health. The CDR3 runs from the conserved cysteine through the conserved F or W. The D gene is left open where the match is weak. Clone sizes are given selectively: once, few, many, or a class where the clone is expanded.

clone_size,j_call,d_call,v_call,cdr3_nt,cdr3_aa
NA,TRBJ2-1,NA,TRBV5-1,TGCGCCAGCAGCTTGCGGCTCCGACTCCAACAGTTCTTC,CASSLRLRLQQFF
many,TRBJ1-1,NA,TRBV5-1,TGCGCCAGCAGCTTGGCCGCGACAGGAGGAGCTTTCTTT,CASSLAATGGAFF
few,TRBJ2-2,TRBD1,TRBV5-4,TGTGCCAGCAGCCCAGGGACAGGGGTCCGCAACACCGGGGAGCTGTTTTTT,CASSPGTGVRNTGELFF
few,TRBJ1-2,NA,TRBV6-5,TGTGCCAGCAGTTCGGGGGGCTCTCGAGGCTACACCTTC,CASSSGGSRGYTF
once,TRBJ2-7,TRBD2,TRBV5-6,TGTGCCAGCAGCTTGAGACACCCGGGACTAGCGGGAGCCTCGGTGAGCTACGAGCAGTACTTC,CASSLRHPGLAGASVSYEQYF
NA,TRBJ1-1,NA,TRBV7-2,TGTGCCAGCAGCCCACCAGGGACTGCTATAAACACTGAAGCTTTCTTT,CASSPPGTAINTEAFF
many,TRBJ2-2,NA,TRBV12-3/TRBV12-4,TGTGCCAGCAGTTTACTAGCTTTCGACACCGGGGAGCTGTTTTTT,CASSLLAFDTGELFF
few,TRBJ1-1,NA,TRBV29-1,TGCAGCGGTAGCCGGGACTACACTGAAGCTTTCTTT,CSGSRDYTEAFF
few,TRBJ2-1,NA,TRBV27,TGTGCCAGCAGTCGAGCGGCGGGTCATGAGCAGTTCTTC,CASSRAAGHEQFF
many,TRBJ2-7,TRBD2,TRBV5-1,TGCGCCAGCAGCCCCGGGACTAGCGGGAGGCCCGTGAAGTACGAGCAGTACTTC,CASSPGTSGRPVKYEQYF
many,TRBJ1-1,TRBD1,TRBV5-1,TGCGCCAGCAGCCCGGGGACAGGGTGGAACACTGAAGCTTTCTTT,CASSPGTGWNTEAFF
many,TRBJ2-2,NA,TRBV5-1,TGCGCCAGCAGCTTCCCAGGGCGGACCGGGGAGCTGTTTTTT,CASSFPGRTGELFF
NA,TRBJ2-4,TRBD2,TRBV15,TGTGCCACCAGCAGACCCTGGGAGATAGCGGGAGGACCCAAAAACATTCAGTACTTC,CATSRPWEIAGGPKNIQYF
few,TRBJ2-7,TRBD2,TRBV9,TGTGCCAGCAGCGTAGAAGCGGGAGGGTTACTCGAGCAGTACTTC,CASSVEAGGLLEQYF
few,TRBJ1-4,TRBD1,TRBV7-9,TGTGCCAGCAGCTCTACCTCAGGGGGTCTCAATGAAAAACTGTTTTTT,CASSSTSGGLNEKLFF
NA,TRBJ2-5,NA,TRBV5-1,TGCGCCAGCAGCTTGGATCTGGGGGCCGGGGGGGAGACCCAGTACTTC,CASSLDLGAGGETQYF
many,TRBJ2-3,NA,TRBV5-1,TGCGCCAGCAGCTTGGAATCGCCGGATACGCAGTATTTT,CASSLESPDTQYF
many,TRBJ1-4,TRBD1,TRBV20-1,TGCAGTGCCACAGGACAGGGGGCTAATGAAAAACTGTTTTTT,CSATGQGANEKLFF
many,TRBJ2-1,TRBD2,TRBV4-1,TGCGCCAGCAGCCAAGATAGACTAGCGGGGGGCTATGAGCAGTTCTTC,CASSQDRLAGGYEQFF
many,TRBJ2-2,NA,TRBV4-1,TGCGCCAGCAGCCTCGGGACACTGGCCGGGGAGCTGTTTTTT,CASSLGTLAGELFF
NA,TRBJ2-3,NA,TRBV5-1,TGCGCCAGCAGCTTGTTGGGGGAAGCGGCAGATACGCAGTATTTT,CASSLLGEAADTQYF
many,TRBJ2-3,NA,TRBV12-3/TRBV12-4,TGTGCCAGCAGTTTTGGGGGACATTCAGATACGCAGTATTTT,CASSFGGHSDTQYF
few,TRBJ2-2,NA,TRBV5-1,TGCGCCAGCAGCTTGGTTGCTTCCGGGGAGCTGTTTTTT,CASSLVASGELFF
NA,TRBJ1-1,NA,TRBV29-1,TGCAGCGTTGCACCTTTGGTCGGCTGGGGCTTGAACACTGAAGCTTTCTTT,CSVAPLVGWGLNTEAFF
many,TRBJ1-1,NA,TRBV4-1,TGCGCCAGCAGCCAAAGCACAGGTGACACTGAAGCTTTCTTT,CASSQSTGDTEAFF
many,TRBJ1-5,TRBD1,TRBV4-1,TGCGCCAGCAGCCGGACAGGGGTCAATCAGCCCCAGCATTTT,CASSRTGVNQPQHF
few,TRBJ2-5,TRBD2,TRBV9,TGTGCCAGCAGCGCCGGGGGGACTCGATTCCAAGAGACCCAGTACTTC,CASSAGGTRFQETQYF
many,TRBJ1-2,NA,TRBV5-6,TGTGCCAGCAGCCACGGCAGGGCTCCCTATGGCTACACCTTC,CASSHGRAPYGYTF
few,TRBJ2-3,NA,TRBV5-1,TGCGCCAGCAGCTTTGGGGCTAGTACCCTCACAGATACGCAGTATTTT,CASSFGASTLTDTQYF
NA,TRBJ2-3,TRBD1,TRBV20-1,TGCAGTGCTAGAGCCCCGGGACAGGGAGCCCCAGATACGCAGTATTTT,CSARAPGQGAPDTQYF
few,TRBJ1-6,NA,TRBV15,TGTGCCACCAGCGGGGTCCGGGTCCGAGGGTCACCCCTCCACTTT,CATSGVRVRGSPLHF
few,TRBJ2-2,NA,TRBV2,TGTGCCAGCAGTGAAGGGTTGGGGTCCCGGGAGCTGTTTTTT,CASSEGLGSRELFF
many,TRBJ2-5,NA,TRBV25-1,TGTGCCAGCCAACCGCGACAGGACATTGAGACCCAGTACTTC,CASQPRQDIETQYF
NA,TRBJ2-5,NA,TRBV20-1,TGCAGTGCCGTACATGGTGTCCCGCTTGGGACCCAGTACTTC,CSAVHGVPLGTQYF
few,TRBJ1-1,NA,TRBV10-3,TGTGCCATCAGTGGTGGGACGGATGAAGCTTTCTTT,CAISGGTDEAFF
few,TRBJ2-1,TRBD1,TRBV5-1,TGCGCCAGCAGGTCCGGGACAGGGGTTCCAAGCTCCTACAATGAGCAGTTCTTC,CASRSGTGVPSSYNEQFF
NA,TRBJ1-5,NA,TRBV10-3,TGTGCCATCAGTGACCAGGGCGGGGTGAACAATCAGCCCCAGCATTTT,CAISDQGGVNNQPQHF
NA,TRBJ2-5,NA,TRBV20-1,TGCAGTGCTAGGGTCGGCAGCCAAGAGACCCAGTACTTC,CSARVGSQETQYF
few,TRBJ2-7,NA,TRBV2,TGTGCCAGCAGAGTTCCTGGGACTTCCGATAAGTACTTC,CASRVPGTSDKYF
few,TRBJ2-5,NA,TRBV11-2,TGTGCCAGCAGCTTAGATGTGGGGCGGCAAGAGACCCAGTACTTC,CASSLDVGRQETQYF
few,TRBJ1-2,NA,TRBV10-3,TGTGCCATCACCGGGGGGAGGGGTGGCTACACCTTC,CAITGGRGGYTF
few,TRBJ2-1,TRBD2,TRBV6-5,TGTGCCAGCAGTTTTCGGGGGGGCCAAAGGTATGAGCAGTTCTTC,CASSFRGGQRYEQFF